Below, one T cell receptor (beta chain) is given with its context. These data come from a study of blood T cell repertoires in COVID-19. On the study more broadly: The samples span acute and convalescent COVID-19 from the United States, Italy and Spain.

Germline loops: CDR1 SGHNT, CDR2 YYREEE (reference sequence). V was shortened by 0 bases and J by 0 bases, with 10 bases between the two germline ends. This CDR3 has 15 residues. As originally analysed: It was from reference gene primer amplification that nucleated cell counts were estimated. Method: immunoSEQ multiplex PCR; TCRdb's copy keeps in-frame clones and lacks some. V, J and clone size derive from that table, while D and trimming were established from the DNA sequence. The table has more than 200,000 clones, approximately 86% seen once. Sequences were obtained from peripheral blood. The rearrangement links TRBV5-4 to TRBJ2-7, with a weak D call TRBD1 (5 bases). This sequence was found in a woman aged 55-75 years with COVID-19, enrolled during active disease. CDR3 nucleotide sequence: TGTGCCAGCAGCTTGGATCCCGGACACTCCTACGAGCAGTACTTC. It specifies CASSLDPGHSYEQYF. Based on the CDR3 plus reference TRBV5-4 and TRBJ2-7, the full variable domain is ETGVTQSPTHLIKTRGQQVTLRCSSQSGHNTVSWYQQALGQGPQFIFQYYREEENGRGNFPPRFSGLQFPNYSSELNVNALELDDSALYLCASSLDPGHSYEQYFGPGTRLTVT.